This TCR beta chain came from a study of T cells in Graves' hyperthyroidism and ophthalmopathy. About the study: Prior to any treatment, at the point of initial diagnosis, peripheral blood was collected. Study-wide results and caveats: The model foresaw ophthalmopathy a median around 6.4 months prior to onset.

Notes on this clonotype: Its antigen is unidentified.

Regions amplified from RNA transcripts were the TCR beta CDR3 regions. The TCR CDR3 was amplified in a first-round RT-PCR using the HTBI primer set. TCRdb independently ran MiXCR on the multiplex PCR reads; one entry per CDR3 protein. Of about 600,000 distinct CDR3 sequences listed, roughly 15% are singletons. Based on clinical symptoms, serum thyroxine and TRAb, thyroid ultrasound and orbital computed tomography, diagnoses were reached. The authors took PBMCs from over 8.5 ml fresh peripheral blood. CDR3 length equals 13 residues. V shed 8 bases, J shed 6 bases, and the junction held 8 bases outside the gene matches. Germline CDR1 reads SEHNR; CDR2 reads FQNEAQ (reference sequence).

The TCR sequence derives from a middle-aged woman with Graves' ophthalmopathy. The sample comprised blood. V and J are TRBV7-9 and TRBJ2-5; TRBD2 matches 8 bases. The CDR3 DNA follows: TGTGCCAGCGTAAAAGGACTAGCCAAGACCCAGTACTTC. Its translation is CASVKGLAKTQYF.